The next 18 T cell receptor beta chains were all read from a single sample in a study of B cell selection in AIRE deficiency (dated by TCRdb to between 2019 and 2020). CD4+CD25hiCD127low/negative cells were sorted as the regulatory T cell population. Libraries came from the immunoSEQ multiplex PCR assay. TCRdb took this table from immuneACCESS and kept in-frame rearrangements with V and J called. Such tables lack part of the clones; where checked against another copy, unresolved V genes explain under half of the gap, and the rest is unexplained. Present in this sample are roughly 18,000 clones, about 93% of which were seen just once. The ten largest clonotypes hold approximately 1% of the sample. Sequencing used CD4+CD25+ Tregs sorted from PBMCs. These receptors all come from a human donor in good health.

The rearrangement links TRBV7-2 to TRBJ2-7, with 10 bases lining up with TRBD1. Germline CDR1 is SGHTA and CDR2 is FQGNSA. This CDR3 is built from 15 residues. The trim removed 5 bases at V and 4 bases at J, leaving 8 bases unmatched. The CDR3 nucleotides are TGTGCCAGCAGCCTCCGGGACAGGGGCGGTTACGAGCAGTACTTC. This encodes CASSLRDRGGYEQYF.

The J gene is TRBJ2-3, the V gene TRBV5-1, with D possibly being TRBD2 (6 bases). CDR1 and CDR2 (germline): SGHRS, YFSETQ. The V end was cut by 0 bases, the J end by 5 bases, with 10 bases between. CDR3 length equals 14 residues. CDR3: CASSLDRDLDTQYF. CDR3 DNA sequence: TGCGCCAGCAGCTTGGACCGGGACTTAGATACGCAGTATTTT.

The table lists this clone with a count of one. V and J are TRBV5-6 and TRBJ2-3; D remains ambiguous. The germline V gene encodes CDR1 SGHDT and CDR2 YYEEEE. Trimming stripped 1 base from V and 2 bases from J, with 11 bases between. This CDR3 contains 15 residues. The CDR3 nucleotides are TGTGCCAGCAGCTTGTATCGGCTGCCCACAGATACGCAGTATTTT. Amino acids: CASSLYRLPTDTQYF.

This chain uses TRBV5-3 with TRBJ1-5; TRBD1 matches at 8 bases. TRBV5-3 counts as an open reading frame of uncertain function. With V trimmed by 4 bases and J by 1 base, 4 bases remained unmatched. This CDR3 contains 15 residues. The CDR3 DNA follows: TGTGCCAGAAGCACGACAGGGGTGAGCAATCAGCCCCAGCATTTT. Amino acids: CARSTTGVSNQPQHF.

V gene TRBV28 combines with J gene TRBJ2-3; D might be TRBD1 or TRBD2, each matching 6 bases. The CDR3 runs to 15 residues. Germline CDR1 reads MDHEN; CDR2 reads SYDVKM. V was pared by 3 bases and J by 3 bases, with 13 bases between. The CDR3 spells CASSLVGGGTDTQYF. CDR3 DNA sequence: TGTGCCAGCAGTTTGGTGGGGGGCGGAACAGATACGCAGTATTTT.

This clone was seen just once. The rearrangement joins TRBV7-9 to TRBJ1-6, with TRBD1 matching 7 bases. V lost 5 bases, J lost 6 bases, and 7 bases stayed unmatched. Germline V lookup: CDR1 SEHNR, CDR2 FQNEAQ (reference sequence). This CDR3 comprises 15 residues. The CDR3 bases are TGTGCCAGCAGCCACGGGACAGAGGCTAATTCACCCCTCCACTTT. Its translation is CASSHGTEANSPLHF.

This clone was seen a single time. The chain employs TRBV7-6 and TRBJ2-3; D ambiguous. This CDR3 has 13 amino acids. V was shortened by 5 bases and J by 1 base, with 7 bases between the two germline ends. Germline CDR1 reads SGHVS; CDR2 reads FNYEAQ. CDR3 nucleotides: TGTGCCAGCAGCATAGGAGGCACAGATACGCAGTATTTT. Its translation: CASSIGGTDTQYF.

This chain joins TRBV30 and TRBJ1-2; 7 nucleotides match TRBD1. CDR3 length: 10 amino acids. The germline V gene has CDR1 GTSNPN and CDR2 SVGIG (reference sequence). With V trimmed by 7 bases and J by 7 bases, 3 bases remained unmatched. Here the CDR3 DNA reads TGTGCCTTCAGGGGGGGTGGCTACACCTTC. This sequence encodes CAFRGGGYTF. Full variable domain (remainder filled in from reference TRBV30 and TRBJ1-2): SQTIHQWPATLVQPVGSPLSLECTVEGTSNPNLYWYRQAAGRGLQLLFYSVGIGQISSEVPQNLSASRPQDRQFILSSKKLLLSDSGFYLCAFRGGGYTFGSGTRLTVV.

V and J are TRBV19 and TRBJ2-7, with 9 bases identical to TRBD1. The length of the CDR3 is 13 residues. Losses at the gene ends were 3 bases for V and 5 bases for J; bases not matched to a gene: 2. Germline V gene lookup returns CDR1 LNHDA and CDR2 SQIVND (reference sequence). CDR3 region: CASSITGGNEQYF. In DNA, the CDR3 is TGTGCCAGTAGTATCACAGGGGGCAACGAGCAGTACTTC.

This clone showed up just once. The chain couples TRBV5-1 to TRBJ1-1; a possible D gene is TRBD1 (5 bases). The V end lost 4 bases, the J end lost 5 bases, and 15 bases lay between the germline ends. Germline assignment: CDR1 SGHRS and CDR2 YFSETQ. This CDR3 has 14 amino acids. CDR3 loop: CASSPRDEGTEAFF. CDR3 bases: TGCGCCAGCAGCCCACGGGACGAGGGGACTGAAGCTTTCTTT.

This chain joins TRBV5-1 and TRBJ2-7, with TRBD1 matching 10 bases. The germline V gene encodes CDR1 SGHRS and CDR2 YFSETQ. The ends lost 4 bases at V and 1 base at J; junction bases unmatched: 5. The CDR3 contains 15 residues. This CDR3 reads CASSRQGQGSYEQYF. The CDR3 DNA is TGCGCCAGCAGCCGACAGGGACAGGGGTCCTACGAGCAGTACTTC.

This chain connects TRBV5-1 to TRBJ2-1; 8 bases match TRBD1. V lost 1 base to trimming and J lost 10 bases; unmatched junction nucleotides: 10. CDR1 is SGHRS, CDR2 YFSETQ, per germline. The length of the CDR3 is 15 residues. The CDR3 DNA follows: TGCGCCAGCAGCTTGTGGGACAGGAGCCTGGGGGAGCAGTTCTTC. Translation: CASSLWDRSLGEQFF.

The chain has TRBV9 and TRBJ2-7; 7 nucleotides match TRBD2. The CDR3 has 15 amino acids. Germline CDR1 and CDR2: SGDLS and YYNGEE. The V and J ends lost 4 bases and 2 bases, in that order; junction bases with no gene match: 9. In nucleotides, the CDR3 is TGTGCCAGCAGCTCCTCAGCGGGACCCGCCTACGAGCAGTACTTC. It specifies CASSSSAGPAYEQYF.

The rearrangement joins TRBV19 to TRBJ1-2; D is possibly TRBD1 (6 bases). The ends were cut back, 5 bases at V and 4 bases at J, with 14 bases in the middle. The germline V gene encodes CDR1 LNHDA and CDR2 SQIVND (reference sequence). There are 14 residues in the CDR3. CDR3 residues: CASSFGGAPYGYTF. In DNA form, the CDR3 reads TGTGCCAGTAGTTTCGGGGGCGCGCCCTATGGCTACACCTTC.

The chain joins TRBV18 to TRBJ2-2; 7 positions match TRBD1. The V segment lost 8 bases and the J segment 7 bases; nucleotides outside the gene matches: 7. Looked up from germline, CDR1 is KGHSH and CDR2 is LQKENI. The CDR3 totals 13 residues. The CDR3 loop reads CASAQTGIGELFF. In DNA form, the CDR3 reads TGTGCCAGCGCGCAGACAGGGATCGGGGAGCTGTTTTTT.

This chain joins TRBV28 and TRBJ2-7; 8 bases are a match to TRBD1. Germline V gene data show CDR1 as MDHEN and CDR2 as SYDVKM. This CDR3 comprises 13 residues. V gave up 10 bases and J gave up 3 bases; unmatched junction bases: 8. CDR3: CAITTGANYEQYF. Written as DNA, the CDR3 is TGTGCCATCACGACAGGGGCAAACTACGAGCAGTACTTC.

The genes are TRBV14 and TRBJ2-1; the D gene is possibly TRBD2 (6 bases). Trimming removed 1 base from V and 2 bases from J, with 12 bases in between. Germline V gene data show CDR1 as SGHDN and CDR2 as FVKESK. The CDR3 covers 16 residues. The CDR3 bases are TGTGCCAGCAGCCAAGTCTCGGGACTCACCTACAATGAGCAGTTCTTC. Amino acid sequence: CASSQVSGLTYNEQFF.

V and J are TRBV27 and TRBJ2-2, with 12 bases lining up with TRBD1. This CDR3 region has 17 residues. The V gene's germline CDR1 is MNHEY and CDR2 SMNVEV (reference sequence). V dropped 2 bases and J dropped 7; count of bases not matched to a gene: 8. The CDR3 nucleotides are TGTGCCAGCAGTTTAGCCGGGGGACAGGGGGCCGTCGGGGAGCTGTTTTTT. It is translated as CASSLAGGQGAVGELFF.